The clone carrying this T cell receptor (beta chain) was counted many times. The antigen remains unidentified. The sorted-subset TCR libraries were prepared using about 1 million CD4+ or CD8+ T cells as the starting material. This sample is drawn from a study of neurological immune-mediated disorders. Study outcomes and limitations: Private repertoires in all groups were suggested, as expanded clones shared no CDR3 amino acid sequences across subjects.

Over 200 million TCR-beta sequences from 15-18 subjects were obtained in each sequencing run. TCRdb analysed the 5' RACE reads with MiXCR anew, one entry per CDR3 protein. The table includes some 42,000 distinct CDR3 sequences, 9.5% to 13% detected once. This sequence was found in a young woman with HTLV-1-associated myelopathy (HAM/TSP). Sequencing was carried out using CD4+ T cells from blood.

The CDR3 loop is CSASLSNFFNSPLHF. Written as DNA, the CDR3 is TGCAGTGCTAGCTTGTCCAACTTTTTTAATTCACCCCTCCACTTT. The rearrangement links TRBV20-1 to TRBJ1-6; D is uncertain. The ends were cut back, 3 bases at V and 6 bases at J, with 15 bases in the middle. CDR1 is DFQATT and CDR2 is SNEGSKA in the germline V gene (reference sequence). The CDR3 runs to 15 residues.